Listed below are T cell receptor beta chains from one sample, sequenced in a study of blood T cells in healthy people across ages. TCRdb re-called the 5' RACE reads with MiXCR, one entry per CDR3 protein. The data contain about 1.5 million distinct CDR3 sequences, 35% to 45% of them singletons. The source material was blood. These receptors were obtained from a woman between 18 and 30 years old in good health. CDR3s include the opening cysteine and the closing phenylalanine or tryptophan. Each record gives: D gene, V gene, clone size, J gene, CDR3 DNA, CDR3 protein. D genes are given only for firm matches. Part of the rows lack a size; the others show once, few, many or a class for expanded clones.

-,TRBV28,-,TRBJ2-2,TGTGCCAGCAGTTCTCCTTGGTCTGTGGGAGGATTTAACACCGGGGAACTGTTTTTT,CASSSPWSVGGFNTGELFF
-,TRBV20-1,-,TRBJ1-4,TGCAGTGCCCTCTCGAATCCGGGCGATGAAAAACTGTTTTTT,CSALSNPGDEKLFF
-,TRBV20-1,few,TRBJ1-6,TGCAGTGCTAGAGATCCGGACAGTCTACAAATGTTATCACCCCTCCACTTT,CSARDPDSLQMLSPLHF
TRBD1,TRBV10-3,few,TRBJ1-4,TGTGCCATCAGTGAGAGGGGGGACAGCAAGAAACTGTTTTTT,CAISERGDSKKLFF
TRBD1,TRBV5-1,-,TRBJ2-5,TGCGCCAGCAGACGACGTATGGGACAGTCCCAAGAGACCCAGTACTTC,CASRRRMGQSQETQYF
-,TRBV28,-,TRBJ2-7,TGTGCCAGCAGTTTTCTGGGGGCAGGAGAGCAGTACTTC,CASSFLGAGEQYF
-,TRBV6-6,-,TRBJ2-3,TGTGCCAGCAGTTACAAGGAGGAATTGAGCACAGATACGCAGTATTTT,CASSYKEELSTDTQYF
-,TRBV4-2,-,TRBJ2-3,TGTGCCAGCAGCCAAGGGAACGGACCGCCTAGCACAGATACGCAGTATTTT,CASSQGNGPPSTDTQYF
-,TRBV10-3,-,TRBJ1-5,TGTGCCATCACTGACAGCGTCAATCAGCCCCAGCATTTT,CAITDSVNQPQHF
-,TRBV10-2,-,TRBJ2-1,TGCGCCAGCAGCCCTGGGCAGGGGTCTATGAGTGAGCAGTTCTTC,CASSPGQGSMSEQFF
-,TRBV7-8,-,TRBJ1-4,TGTGCCGGCAGCCGACTCGGGACATCGGGGGAAAAACTGTTTTTT,CAGSRLGTSGEKLFF
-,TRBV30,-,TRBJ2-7,TGTGCCTGGAGTATGGGCAGGGGCAACGAGCAGTACTTC,CAWSMGRGNEQYF
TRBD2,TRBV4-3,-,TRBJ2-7,TGCGCCAGCAGCCAAGGGACTAGCGCACATTACGAGCAGTACTTC,CASSQGTSAHYEQYF
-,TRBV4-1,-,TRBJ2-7,TGCGCCAGCAGCCAAGGACCGACAAATACCTACGAGCAGTACTTC,CASSQGPTNTYEQYF
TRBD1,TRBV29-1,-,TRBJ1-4,TGCAGCGTTGGGGACAGACGGGAAGAACTGTTTTTT,CSVGDRREELFF
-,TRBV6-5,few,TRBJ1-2,TGTGCCAGCCGTGGGACACCCAAAGCTAACTATGGCTACACCTTC,CASRGTPKANYGYTF
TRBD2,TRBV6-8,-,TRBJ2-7,TGTGCCAGCAGCCAAGGACAAGCGGGGCTCCCCCACGAGCAGTACTTC,CASSQGQAGLPHEQYF
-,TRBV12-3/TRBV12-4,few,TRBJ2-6,TGTGCCAGCAGCCAGGACCACGTCCTGACTTTC,CASSQDHVLTF
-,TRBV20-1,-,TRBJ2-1,TGCAGTGCTAGAATCAGGACAAGCTACAATGAGCAGTTCTTC,CSARIRTSYNEQFF
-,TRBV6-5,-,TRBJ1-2,TGTGCCAGCAGTTACGAAAGGACAGCCCCCGGCGGCTACACCTTC,CASSYERTAPGGYTF
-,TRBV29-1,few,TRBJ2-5,TGCAGCGTTGTTCCTAGCGCGCAAGAGACCCAGTACTTC,CSVVPSAQETQYF
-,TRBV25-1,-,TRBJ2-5,TGTGCCAGCACTGGGCAGGGCGAGACCCAGTACTTC,CASTGQGETQYF
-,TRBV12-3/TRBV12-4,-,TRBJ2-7,TGTGCCAGCAGTTTAGTGGTGACAGCAGACGAGCAGTACTTC,CASSLVVTADEQYF
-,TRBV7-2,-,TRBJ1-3,TGTGCCAGCAGCTCGAGGGCAGACAGACACTCTGGAAACACCATATATTTT,CASSSRADRHSGNTIYF
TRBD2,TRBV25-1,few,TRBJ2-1,TGTGCCAGCAGTGGCCTAGCGGCCCACTACAATGAGCAGTTCTTC,CASSGLAAHYNEQFF
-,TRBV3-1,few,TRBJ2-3,TGTGCCAGCAGCCAAGACACCCCGCTGGCAGATACGCAGTATTTT,CASSQDTPLADTQYF
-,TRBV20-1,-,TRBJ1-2,TGCAGTGCTAACAGGGACTTTGCTAACTATGGCTACACCTTC,CSANRDFANYGYTF
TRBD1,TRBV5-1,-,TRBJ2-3,TGCGCCAGTAGACAGGGGTCGGCAGATACGCAGTATTTT,CASRQGSADTQYF